This entry features one T cell receptor (beta chain) sequence. What it binds is unknown. The sample is drawn from a study of T cell responses to AZD1222 COVID-19 vaccine. Whole-study findings and limits: Regions 160-218 and 743-854 dominated among vaccine-associated CD4 TCRs spanning spike.

This table comes from immunoSEQ multiplex PCR, and its TCRdb copy is limited to in-frame clones, with some not included. This sample has 90,000 to 100,000 clones, with about nine tenths found just once. The input for sequencing was peripheral blood, taken 28 days after the second AZD1222 dose. The TCR was taken from an adult who received the AZD1222 COVID-19 vaccine.

Written as DNA, the CDR3 is TGTGCCAGCAGTGACAGGGGCCAAGGTGAAAAACTGTTTTTT. This gives the protein CASSDRGQGEKLFF. The chain employs TRBV6-1 and TRBJ1-4, with a weak D call TRBD1 (6 bases). V shed 3 bases and J shed 7 bases, with 12 bases lying between them. Germline assignment: CDR1 MNHNS and CDR2 SASEGT. The CDR3 is 14 amino acids.